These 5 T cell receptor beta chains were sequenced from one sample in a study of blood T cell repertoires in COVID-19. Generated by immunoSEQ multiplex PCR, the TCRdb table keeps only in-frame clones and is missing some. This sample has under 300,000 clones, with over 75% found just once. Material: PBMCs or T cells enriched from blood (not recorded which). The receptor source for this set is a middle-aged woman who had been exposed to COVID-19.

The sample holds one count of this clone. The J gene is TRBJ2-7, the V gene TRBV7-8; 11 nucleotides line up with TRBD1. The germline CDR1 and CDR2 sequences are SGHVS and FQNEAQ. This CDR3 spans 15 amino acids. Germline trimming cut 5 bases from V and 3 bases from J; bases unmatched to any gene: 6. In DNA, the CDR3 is TGTGCCAGCAGCGCTCCGGGACAGGGGGTCTACGAGCAGTACTTC. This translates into CASSAPGQGVYEQYF.

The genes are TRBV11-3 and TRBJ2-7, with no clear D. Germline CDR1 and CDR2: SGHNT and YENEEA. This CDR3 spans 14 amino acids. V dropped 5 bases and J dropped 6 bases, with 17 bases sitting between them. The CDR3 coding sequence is TGTGCCAGCAGCCCCGCAGGTCCGGCCGGCGAGCAGTACGTC. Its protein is CASSPAGPAGEQYV.

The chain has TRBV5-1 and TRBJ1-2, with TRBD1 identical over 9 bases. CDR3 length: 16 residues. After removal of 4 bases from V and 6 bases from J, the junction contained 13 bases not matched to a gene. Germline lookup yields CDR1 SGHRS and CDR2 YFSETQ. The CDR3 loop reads CASSILPGQGKDGYTF. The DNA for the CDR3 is TGCGCCAGCAGCATCCTACCGGGACAGGGTAAGGATGGCTACACCTTC.

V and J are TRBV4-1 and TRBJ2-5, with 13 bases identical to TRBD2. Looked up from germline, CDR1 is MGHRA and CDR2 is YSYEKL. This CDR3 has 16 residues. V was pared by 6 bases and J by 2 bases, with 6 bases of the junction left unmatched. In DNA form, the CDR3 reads TGCGCCAGCAGTAGGACTAGCGGGGGATTTCAAGAGACCCAGTACTTC. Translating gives CASSRTSGGFQETQYF.

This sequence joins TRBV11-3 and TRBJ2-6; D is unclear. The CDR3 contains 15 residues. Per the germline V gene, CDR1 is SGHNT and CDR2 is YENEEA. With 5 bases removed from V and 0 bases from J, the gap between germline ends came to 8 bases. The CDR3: CASSPPVSGANVLTF. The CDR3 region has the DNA TGTGCCAGCAGCCCCCCCGTCTCTGGGGCCAACGTCCTGACTTTC.